These 21 T cell receptor beta chains came from one sample sequenced in a study of control samples from healthy donors and cancer patients. The repertoire was sequenced with immunoSEQ multiplex PCR; TCRdb's copy has only in-frame clones and lacks some. Here the sample spans around 150,000 clones, roughly 94% being singletons. The sample consisted of blood. These receptors were obtained from a middle-aged woman in good health.

This chain links TRBV10-3 with TRBJ2-5, with 8 bases lining up with TRBD1. CDR3 size: 13 residues. Germline V gene sequence: CDR1 ENHRY, CDR2 SYGVKD. V was pared by 5 bases and J by 4 bases, with 3 bases of the junction left unmatched. The CDR3 DNA reads as TGTGCCATCAGTTTGACAGGGGTAGAGACCCAGTACTTC. It encodes CAISLTGVETQYF.

This chain links TRBV27 with TRBJ1-1; D gene ambiguous. CDR3 size: 15 residues. Germline V gene lookup returns CDR1 MNHEY and CDR2 SMNVEV (reference sequence). Trimming removed 1 base from V and 1 base from J, with 10 bases in between. CDR3 bases: TGTGCCAGCAGTTTATATTTTGGATCGAACACTGAAGCTTTCTTT. Its translation is CASSLYFGSNTEAFF.

This chain joins TRBV10-3 and TRBJ2-3, with 11 bases identical to TRBD1. From germline, CDR1 is ENHRY and CDR2 SYGVKD. The CDR3 extends over 16 amino acids. V lost 4 bases, J lost 1 base, and 4 bases stayed unmatched. For the CDR3, the DNA is TGTGCCATCAGTGCCGGACAGGGGGCGGGCACAGATACGCAGTATTTT. Amino acid sequence: CAISAGQGAGTDTQYF.

The chain combines TRBV9 with TRBJ2-1; 8 positions match TRBD2. V was clipped by 3 bases and J by 0 bases; unmatched bases: 14. The CDR3 runs to 19 residues. CDR1 and CDR2 from the germline V gene are SGDLS and YYNGEE. The chain's CDR3 is CASSASRVREGASYNEQFF. CDR3 coding DNA: TGTGCCAGCAGCGCAAGTAGAGTTCGGGAGGGCGCCTCCTACAATGAGCAGTTCTTC.

V gene TRBV12-3 or TRBV12-4 combines with J gene TRBJ1-6; the D is unclear. V shed 2 bases and J shed 9 bases, with 5 bases lying between them. The CDR3 sequence is 12 residues long. The CDR3 region has the DNA TGTGCCAGCAGTTTACCGGTTTCACCCCTCCACTTT. Protein product: CASSLPVSPLHF.

This chain connects TRBV6-5 to TRBJ1-3; D is unresolved. Trimming shortened V by 6 bases and J by 5 bases, and 17 bases separated the two germline ends. The CDR3 runs 15 residues. Germline V gene sequence: CDR1 MNHEY, CDR2 SVGAGI. DNA of the CDR3: TGTGCCAGCAGAGGCTCAGCATTTGGCCGAAACACCATATATTTT. Protein product: CASRGSAFGRNTIYF.

The V gene is TRBV29-1, the J gene TRBJ1-2, with 9 bases fitting TRBD1. CDR1 and CDR2 (germline): SQVTM, ANQGSEA. V was pared by 7 bases and J by 5 bases, with 14 bases of the junction left unmatched. The CDR3 extends over 15 amino acids. CDR3 coding DNA: TGCAGCGCATTACAATACCGGGACAGGGCGTATGGCTACACCTTC. It specifies CSALQYRDRAYGYTF.

The chain employs TRBV19 and TRBJ1-2, with D unresolved. V dropped 6 bases and J dropped 7 bases, with 18 bases sitting between them. The germline CDR1 and CDR2 sequences are LNHDA and SQIVND (reference sequence). The CDR3 has 14 amino acids. The CDR3 reads CASRQGLGSGGYTF. The DNA of the CDR3 is TGTGCCAGTAGGCAAGGGCTAGGTAGTGGTGGCTACACCTTC.

The chain is built from TRBV6-5 and TRBJ1-5; TRBD1 might be the D (5 bases). Trimming removed 10 bases at V and 2 bases at J, with 12 bases between. CDR1 is MNHEY, CDR2 SVGAGI, per germline. The CDR3 loop spans 13 amino acids. The CDR3 DNA follows: TGTGCCACAGGGAGAGCCCGCAATCAGCCCCAGCATTTT. Protein: CATGRARNQPQHF.

The chain recombines TRBV25-1 with TRBJ1-2, with 7 bases identical to TRBD1. V shed 2 bases, J shed 4 bases, and the junction held 13 bases outside the gene matches. The CDR3 runs to 17 residues. Per the germline V gene, CDR1 is MGHDK and CDR2 is SYGVNS. This CDR3 is CASSETMTGLTGYGYTF. The DNA of the CDR3 is TGTGCCAGCAGTGAAACAATGACAGGGCTAACGGGCTATGGCTACACCTTC.

The chain has TRBV19 and TRBJ2-3, with TRBD1 matching over 9 bases. J gave up 9 bases and V 10 bases, and 8 bases lay outside the gene matches. CDR1 is LNHDA and CDR2 is SQIVND in the germline V gene (reference sequence). CDR3 length equals 12 residues. The CDR3 DNA reads as TGTGCCACCCAAAGGACAGGGGCGACGCAGTATTTT. Translation gives CATQRTGATQYF.

The CDR3, as DNA: TGTGCCAGCAGCTCGGGAGGGCGAGGGACCCAGTACTTC. It yields the protein CASSSGGRGTQYF. This chain joins TRBV11-3 and TRBJ2-5, with 8 bases that match TRBD2. CDR3 length equals 13 residues. CDR1 is SGHNT and CDR2 is YENEEA in the germline V gene. J gave up 7 bases and V 4 bases, and 5 bases lay outside the gene matches. Using reference TRBV11-3 and TRBJ2-5 for the parts outside the CDR3, the full variable domain is EAGVVQSPRYKIIEKKQPVAFWCNPISGHNTLYWYLQNLGQGPELLIRYENEEAVDDSQLPKDRFSAERLKGVDSTLKIQPAELGDSAVYLCASSSGGRGTQYFGPGTRLLVL.

The chain links TRBV19 to TRBJ1-5; TRBD1 might be the D (6 bases). V was cut by 3 bases and J by 1 base, with 13 bases left in between. The CDR3 is made up of 16 amino acids. The V gene's germline CDR1 is LNHDA and CDR2 SQIVND (reference sequence). The CDR3 here is CASSITPRGSNQPQHF. Here the CDR3 DNA reads TGTGCCAGTAGTATCACCCCCAGGGGAAGCAATCAGCCCCAGCATTTT.

The chain recombines TRBV5-1 with TRBJ2-1; D unclear. CDR1 and CDR2 from the germline V gene are SGHRS and YFSETQ. With 0 bases removed from V and 4 bases from J, the gap between germline ends came to 14 bases. This CDR3 is 16 amino acids long. This chain's CDR3 is CASSLAGRWGYNEQFF. The CDR3 DNA follows: TGCGCCAGCAGCTTGGCTGGGCGGTGGGGTTACAATGAGCAGTTCTTC.

The chain combines TRBV28 with TRBJ1-2; the D gene is possibly TRBD1 (6 bases). In germline, CDR1 is MDHEN, CDR2 SYDVKM. V lost 5 bases and J lost 3, with 10 bases in between. This CDR3 region has 13 residues. CDR3 sequence reads: CASSRGSYYGYTF. CDR3 nucleotide sequence: TGTGCCAGCAGTAGGGGGTCCTACTATGGCTACACCTTC.

This clone was counted a single time. This chain links TRBV9 with TRBJ2-3; D not resolved. V was shortened by 2 bases and J by 0 bases, with 13 bases between the two germline ends. CDR1 and CDR2 from the germline V gene are SGDLS and YYNGEE. This CDR3 spans 16 amino acids. DNA of the CDR3: TGTGCCAGCAGCGTGGGCCCGTCAGCTAGCACAGATACGCAGTATTTT. Its protein product is CASSVGPSASTDTQYF.

The CDR3 sequence: CASSIGGQGIPEAFF. Written as DNA, the CDR3 is TGTGCCAGTAGTATAGGTGGACAGGGGATTCCTGAAGCTTTCTTT. The chain recombines TRBV19 with TRBJ1-1; 9 nucleotides match TRBD1. The germline V gene has CDR1 LNHDA and CDR2 SQIVND (reference sequence). This CDR3 is 15 amino acids long. J lost 6 bases, V lost 1 base, and 6 bases had no gene match.

This sequence joins TRBV5-6 and TRBJ2-7, with D possibly being TRBD2 (6 bases). The V end lost 4 bases, the J end lost 7 bases, and 18 bases lay between the germline ends. The germline V gene has CDR1 SGHDT and CDR2 YYEEEE. The CDR3 totals 14 residues. CDR3 nucleotide sequence: TGTGCCAGCAGCCCGGGCCCCCCCGCGGGGGAGCAGTACTTC. Protein sequence: CASSPGPPAGEQYF. The complete variable domain, with remaining parts taken from reference TRBV5-6 and TRBJ2-7, reads DAGVTQSPTHLIKTRGQQVTLRCSPKSGHDTVSWYQQALGQGPQFIFQYYEEEERQRGNFPDRFSGHQFPNYSSELNVNALLLGDSALYLCASSPGPPAGEQYFGPGTRLTVT.

This chain connects TRBV18 to TRBJ1-5; 12 bases agree with TRBD1. This CDR3 spans 16 amino acids. Germline CDR1 and CDR2: KGHSH and LQKENI. V lost 6 bases and J lost 5; bases outside the gene matches: 8. The CDR3 nucleotides are TGTGCCAGCTCGTCGGGACAGGGGGCCTTACATCAGCCCCAGCATTTT. Its translation is CASSSGQGALHQPQHF.

The J gene is TRBJ2-7, the V gene TRBV19; 10 positions match TRBD2. The CDR3 sequence is 15 residues long. Germline V lookup: CDR1 LNHDA, CDR2 SQIVND (reference sequence). J gave up 4 bases and V 3 bases, and 6 bases lay outside the gene matches. The CDR3 DNA reads as TGTGCCAGTAGTATGGGCCCTAGCGGGAGTTACGAGCAGTACTTC. The encoded protein is CASSMGPSGSYEQYF.

CDR3 loop: CASSPGTVNTEAFF. In DNA, the CDR3 is TGCGCCAGCAGCCCCGGGACAGTGAACACTGAAGCTTTCTTT. The chain employs TRBV4-1 and TRBJ1-1; TRBD1 matches at 7 bases. V lost 4 bases to trimming and J lost 0 bases; unmatched junction nucleotides: 2. Germline-derived CDR1 and CDR2 are MGHRA and YSYEKL. This CDR3 spans 14 amino acids.